These T cell receptor beta chains were read from a single sample in a study of control samples from healthy donors and cancer patients. Data came from immunoSEQ multiplex PCR; TCRdb stores just in-frame clones and leaves some out. Of about 150,000 clones in the sample, approximately 94% are singletons; the top ten hold around 1.3%. The sequenced sample was blood. The receptors stem from a woman younger than 30 in good health. Each CDR3 is given with its conserved first and last residue. A D gene is named only where the DNA matches it firmly. Clone size appears in some rows only: once, few, many, or a class for an expanded clone.

few,TRBV7-3,.,TRBJ2-3,CASSLSIEDTQYF
.,TRBV5-6,.,TRBJ1-1,CASSLRHEAFF
.,TRBV5-4,.,TRBJ2-5,CASSSSETQYF
.,TRBV21-1,.,TRBJ2-3,CASSSGLAGSTDTQYF
.,TRBV5-6,.,TRBJ1-5,CASSFGTGNQPQHF
.,TRBV6-4,.,TRBJ2-2,CASSEEALTGELFF
.,TRBV13,.,TRBJ2-1,CASSSGGLPQGEQFF
.,TRBV11-3,TRBD1,TRBJ1-2,CASREKDRGYGYTF
.,TRBV6-5,.,TRBJ1-1,CASSLRVKNTEAFF
.,TRBV7-2,.,TRBJ2-5,CASSSQYQETQYF
.,TRBV4-1,.,TRBJ1-3,CASSPGPHRESGNTIYF
.,TRBV2,.,TRBJ2-3,CASIIRGFAQDTQYF
.,TRBV3-1/TRBV3-2,TRBD1,TRBJ1-4,CASSLQPGQGGRKLFF
.,TRBV5-1,.,TRBJ1-6,CASSLGGTYNSPLHF
few,TRBV11-3,TRBD1,TRBJ1-4,CASSSLDREGEKLFF
.,TRBV2,.,TRBJ1-3,CASSERQLTGNTIYF
.,TRBV6-5,.,TRBJ1-1,CASSYTGPPLNTEAFF
.,TRBV7-3,TRBD1,TRBJ1-1,CASSFGQGISEAFF
.,TRBV18,.,TRBJ2-7,CASSPGAVLGYEQYF
.,TRBV10-2,.,TRBJ1-1,CASSGPYLSTANTEAFF
.,TRBV6-4,.,TRBJ2-3,CASSDGPSTDTQYF
.,TRBV27,.,TRBJ1-1,CASSLYGAALGNTEAFF
.,TRBV28,.,TRBJ1-1,CASSLSDTEAFF
.,TRBV18,.,TRBJ1-2,CASSPTASYGYTF
.,TRBV12-3/TRBV12-4,.,TRBJ2-5,CASSSSETQYF
.,TRBV11-2,TRBD1,TRBJ1-2,CASSPRQGIYGYTF
.,TRBV12-5,.,TRBJ2-6,CASVYSMNSGANVLTF
.,TRBV11-2,.,TRBJ1-5,CASSLAIGAQPQHF
.,TRBV6-5,.,TRBJ1-1,CASSYVGMNTEAFF
once,TRBV7-2,.,TRBJ1-1,CASSLGENTEAFF
.,TRBV6-2/TRBV6-3,TRBD2,TRBJ2-3,CASSWPREGTSGSTDTQYF
.,TRBV21-1,.,TRBJ2-1,CASSPRDREDNEQFF
.,TRBV5-1,.,TRBJ2-5,CASSLEWASGTQYF
once,TRBV7-9,TRBD1,TRBJ2-2,CASSLAGQSNTGELFF
.,TRBV23-1,TRBD1,TRBJ2-1,CASADRGHCDEQFF
.,TRBV3-1/TRBV3-2,.,TRBJ2-1,CASSHSRSDEQFF
.,TRBV27,TRBD2,TRBJ2-1,CASSLSPGGFGIEQFF
.,TRBV18,.,TRBJ1-3,CASSPAGGDPYF
.,TRBV3-1/TRBV3-2,.,TRBJ2-3,CASSRGVRGTDTQYF
.,TRBV10-2,.,TRBJ1-6,CASSDADSPLHF
.,TRBV15,.,TRBJ1-4,CATSAGFNEKLFF
.,TRBV28,TRBD1,TRBJ1-2,CASRASQGYGYTF
.,TRBV3-1/TRBV3-2,TRBD2,TRBJ2-3,CASSQGTSAADTQYF
.,TRBV11-2,.,TRBJ1-2,CASSLGFGYGYTF
.,TRBV18,.,TRBJ1-2,CASSRITGQNGYTF
.,TRBV5-6,.,TRBJ1-1,CASSLVGLAPFEAFF
.,TRBV11-2,TRBD2,TRBJ2-2,CASSRKGLAANTGELFF
.,TRBV24-1,.,TRBJ2-7,CATSDFSRTGSYEQYF